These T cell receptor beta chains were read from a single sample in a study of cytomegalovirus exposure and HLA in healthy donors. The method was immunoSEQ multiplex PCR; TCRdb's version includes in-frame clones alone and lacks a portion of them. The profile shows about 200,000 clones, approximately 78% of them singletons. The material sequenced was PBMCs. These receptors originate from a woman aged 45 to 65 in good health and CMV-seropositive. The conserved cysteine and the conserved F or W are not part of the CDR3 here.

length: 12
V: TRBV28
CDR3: ASRLAGGSYEQY

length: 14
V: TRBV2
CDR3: ASYRGHTKLNTEAF

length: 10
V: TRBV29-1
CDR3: SVEGEIDEQY

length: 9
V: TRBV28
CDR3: ASGAARPQH

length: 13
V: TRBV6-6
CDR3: ASSYPGDRMNEQF

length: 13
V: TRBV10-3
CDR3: AISDGAGGAGELF

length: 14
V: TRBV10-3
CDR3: AIRETSGGANNEQF

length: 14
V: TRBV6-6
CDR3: AARADLFKSYNEQF

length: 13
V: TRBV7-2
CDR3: ASSETGTANYGYT

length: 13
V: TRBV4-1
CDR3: ASSQAGQGTDTQY

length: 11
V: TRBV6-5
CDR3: ASRLAGANGLT

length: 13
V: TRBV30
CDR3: AWSVQRQGGSPLH

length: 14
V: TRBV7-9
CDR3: ASSLGLAGGRETQY

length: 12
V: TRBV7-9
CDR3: AGSSTGYNSPLH

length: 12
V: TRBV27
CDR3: ASATSGGGDTQY

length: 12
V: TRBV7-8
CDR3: ASSRVTSTDTQY

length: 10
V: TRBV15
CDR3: ATSRDLYGYT

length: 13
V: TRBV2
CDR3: ASDPSGSSYNEQF

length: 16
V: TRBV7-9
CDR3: ASSLFRGGRKDNEKLF

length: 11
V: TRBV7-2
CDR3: ASSLRTSGEQF